The 26 T cell receptor beta chains below were found in one sample sequenced in a study of CD8+CD57+ T cells in acquired aplastic anemia. The template for TCR beta VDJ and CDR3 sequence profiling was genomic DNA. One entry per CDR3 protein, called by TCRdb with MiXCR from the reads. Among about 180,000 distinct CDR3 sequences listed, under 50% were seen once. Selection for sequencing was limited to patients who had shown CD8+CD57+ cell expansion by flow cytometry. Source material: sorted CD4+, CD8+, or CD8+CD57+ T cells (not recorded which) from PBMCs. The receptors come from a human donor with aplastic anemia.

This clonotype showed up just a few times. With a much larger clone just one base away, this may be a read error. The chain joins TRBV20-1 to TRBJ2-2, with unresolved D. Germline assignment: CDR1 DFQATT and CDR2 SNEGSKA (reference sequence). This CDR3 has 12 amino acids. Trimming pared 6 bases from V and 7 bases from J, leaving 12 bases between. CDR3 sequence reads: CSARWAGGELFF. The CDR3 DNA reads TGCAGTGCCAGATGGGCCGGCGGGGAGCTGTTTTTT.

The CDR3 loop is CASSMTYEQFF. The CDR3 DNA reads TGTGCCAGCAGTATGACATATGAGCAGTTCTTC. The chain links TRBV7-3 to TRBJ2-1; D is uncertain. Germline V CDR1 and CDR2: SGHTA, FQGTGA. The germline V and J ends were trimmed by 6 bases and 8 bases, with 8 bases remaining between them. The CDR3 has 11 amino acids.

CDR3 nucleotide sequence: TGTGCCAGCAGTGAATATACGGGAGGGATAGGGAACACTGAAGCTTTCTTT. Its protein product is CASSEYTGGIGNTEAFF. This chain links TRBV25-1 with TRBJ1-1; D not resolved. The CDR3 consists of 17 residues. The germline V and J ends were trimmed by 0 bases and 1 base, with 15 bases remaining between them. Germline V gene sequence: CDR1 MGHDK, CDR2 SYGVNS.

This sequence joins TRBV10-3 and TRBJ2-3; 10 bases align to TRBD1. The germline CDR1 and CDR2 sequences are ENHRY and SYGVKD. This CDR3 has 14 amino acids. The V and J ends lost 3 bases and 6 bases, in that order; junction bases with no gene match: 3. The CDR3 sequence: CAISDPGQGDTQYF. The CDR3 bases are TGTGCCATCAGTGACCCGGGACAGGGGGATACGCAGTATTTT.

The V and J genes are TRBV2 and TRBJ1-1; 8 nucleotides line up with TRBD1. From germline, CDR1 is SNHLY and CDR2 FYNNEI. The J segment lost 2 bases and the V segment lost 7 bases, leaving 6 bases of the junction unmatched. The CDR3 loop spans 14 amino acids. The CDR3 reads CASTAGQANTEAFF. The DNA of the CDR3 is TGTGCCAGCACCGCGGGACAGGCAAACACTGAAGCTTTCTTT.

The chain couples TRBV5-1 to TRBJ2-2, with D perhaps matching TRBD2 (6 bases). Germline V gene data show CDR1 as SGHRS and CDR2 as YFSETQ. The CDR3 is 14 residues long. Trimming removed 8 bases at V and 1 base at J, with 12 bases between. The CDR3 protein is CASFPGGNTGELFF. As DNA, the CDR3 is TGCGCCAGTTTCCCCGGGGGGAACACCGGGGAGCTGTTTTTT.

This clonotype has just a few counts. V gene TRBV28 combines with J gene TRBJ2-7; D may match TRBD1 or TRBD2 (5 bases each). V shed 6 bases and J shed 2 bases, with 14 bases lying between them. The CDR3 has 14 amino acids. Germline values: CDR1 MDHEN, CDR2 SYDVKM. CDR3 DNA sequence: TGTGCCAGCAGGCCCACCGGGACCCCCTACGAGCAGTACTTC. It encodes CASRPTGTPYEQYF.

V and J are TRBV29-1 and TRBJ2-3; a weak D match, TRBD1 (6 bases). V lost 8 bases, J lost 2 bases, and 11 bases lay in between. From germline, CDR1 is SQVTM and CDR2 ANQGSEA. This CDR3 has 12 amino acids. The CDR3 sequence: CSTGQFTDTQYF. The CDR3 DNA is TGCAGCACTGGACAGTTCACAGATACGCAGTATTTT.

The chain combines TRBV20-1 with TRBJ2-7; D is perhaps TRBD2 (5 bases). V was clipped by 6 bases and J by 2 bases, with 14 bases between them. CDR3 size: 13 residues. The germline gives CDR1 DFQATT, CDR2 SNEGSKA (reference sequence). DNA of the CDR3: TGCAGTGCCCAGCGGACGGGTACCTACGAGCAGTACTTC. It translates to CSAQRTGTYEQYF.

Of note for this clonotype: One base away lies a much larger clone, so this may be a sequencing read error. The V gene is TRBV7-2, the J gene TRBJ2-2; possible D gene TRBD2, 5 bases. This CDR3 is built from 14 residues. Germline-derived CDR1 and CDR2 are SGHTA and FQGNSA. The CDR3 sequence is CASSPRANTEELFF. The DNA of the CDR3 is TGTGCCAGCAGCCCGAGGGCGAACACCGAGGAGCTGTTTTTT. The full variable domain, in which reference TRBV7-2 and TRBJ2-2 provide the parts outside the CDR3, is GAGVSQSPSNKVTEKGKDVELRCDPISGHTALYWYRQSLGQGLEFLIYFQGNSAPDKSGLPSDRFSAERTGGSVSTLTIQRTQQEDSAVYLCASSPRANTEELFFGEGSRLTVL.

At least ten counts were recorded for this clonotype. The chain recombines TRBV5-1 with TRBJ1-4; D unclear. The CDR3 sequence is 16 residues long. With 0 bases removed from V and 0 bases from J, the gap between germline ends came to 9 bases. CDR1 is SGHRS, CDR2 YFSETQ, per germline. The CDR3 coding sequence is TGCGCCAGCAGCTTGGATGGCACCGCAACTAATGAAAAACTGTTTTTT. It yields the protein CASSLDGTATNEKLFF.

Worth noting for this clonotype: Given a much more abundant clone one base away, this may be a read error. The chain recombines TRBV3-1 with TRBJ1-4; unclear D gene. Germline V lookup: CDR1 LGHDT, CDR2 YNNKEL (reference sequence). The ends were cut back, 4 bases at V and 11 bases at J, with 17 bases in the middle. The CDR3 loop spans 14 amino acids. In nucleotides, the CDR3 is TGTGCCAGCAGCCCCCAGGCACAGCCGGAGAAACTGTTTTTT. This sequence encodes CASSPQAQPEKLFF.

The chain joins TRBV7-3 to TRBJ2-1; D call uncertain. The CDR3 runs to 13 residues. The V gene lost 4 bases and the J gene lost 6 bases, with 10 bases spanning the gap. Germline CDR1 SGHTA, CDR2 FQGTGA. The CDR3 DNA follows: TGTGCCAGCAGCTCCGACATAGTCAATGAGCAGTTCTTC. Protein sequence: CASSSDIVNEQFF.

The gene calls are TRBV20-1 and TRBJ1-6; 8 positions agree with TRBD1. Germline V gives CDR1 DFQATT, CDR2 SNEGSKA (reference sequence). This CDR3 is built from 14 residues. Trimming at V came to 6 bases and at J to 9 bases, leaving 10 bases not matched to a gene. The CDR3 protein is CSASGQGNSSPLHF. CDR3 DNA: TGCAGTGCGTCCGGACAGGGTAACAGTTCACCCCTCCACTTT.

This rearrangement joins TRBV27 to TRBJ2-7; no reliable D call. The CDR3 has 12 residues. V was clipped by 5 bases and J by 7 bases, with 12 bases between them. Germline CDR1 and CDR2: MNHEY and SMNVEV (reference sequence). CDR3 coding DNA: TGTGCCAGCAGTCCCCAGGTTGGGGAGCAGTACTTC. Encoded protein: CASSPQVGEQYF.

The chain uses TRBV20-1 and TRBJ1-2; 7 bases match TRBD1. CDR3 length equals 13 residues. V lost 4 bases, J lost 2 bases, and 4 bases stayed unmatched. The germline V gene encodes CDR1 DFQATT and CDR2 SNEGSKA (reference sequence). In DNA, the CDR3 is TGCAGTGCTACGACAGGGAGGAACTATGGCTACACCTTC. Its translation is CSATTGRNYGYTF.

The V and J genes are TRBV7-6 and TRBJ2-7; possibly TRBD1 for D (6 bases). Trimming removed 3 bases at V and 6 bases at J, with 15 bases between. The CDR3 spans 14 residues. Germline values: CDR1 SGHVS, CDR2 FNYEAQ. DNA for the CDR3: TGTGCCAGCAGCTTGAGAACGACAGGATCCGAGCAGTACTTC. Its protein is CASSLRTTGSEQYF.

This clonotype was found many times. The chain couples TRBV20-1 to TRBJ2-5; no reliable D call. Germline-derived CDR1 and CDR2 are DFQATT and SNEGSKA (reference sequence). This CDR3 region has 14 residues. With 1 base removed from V and 1 base from J, the gap between germline ends came to 10 bases. CDR3 loop: CSARGQTLQETQYF. The CDR3 bases are TGCAGTGCTAGAGGACAAACCCTCCAAGAGACCCAGTACTTC.

This clonotype was counted between two and nine times. The chain recombines TRBV15 with TRBJ2-3, with D possibly matching TRBD2 (6 bases). From germline, CDR1 is LNHNV and CDR2 YYDKDF (reference sequence). V was pared by 5 bases and J by 0 bases, with 15 bases between. The CDR3 length is 16 residues. The CDR3 region has the DNA TGTGCCACCAGCCGTGGAGGGGCCGATAGCACAGATACGCAGTATTTT. This gives the protein CATSRGGADSTDTQYF.

At least ten counts were recorded for this clonotype. The V gene is TRBV30, the J gene TRBJ1-2; D uncertain. V lost 3 bases and J 8 bases, leaving 13 bases between the germline ends. Germline CDR1 reads GTSNPN; CDR2 reads SVGIG (reference sequence). CDR3 length: 12 residues. This CDR3 reads CAWRSGEGGYTF. The CDR3 DNA sequence: TGTGCCTGGAGGAGCGGGGAGGGAGGCTACACCTTC.

This clonotype came up once. V is TRBV7-9 and J is TRBJ1-6; 7 bases match TRBD1. The germline gives CDR1 SEHNR, CDR2 FQNEAQ (reference sequence). The CDR3 is 14 amino acids. With V trimmed by 4 bases and J by 6 bases, 3 bases remained unmatched. CDR3 sequence: CASSWDRINSPLHF. The CDR3 DNA follows: TGTGCCAGCAGCTGGGACAGAATTAATTCACCCCTCCACTTT.

The table lists this clonotype with a few counts. The chain has TRBV5-6 and TRBJ2-1; TRBD1 matches 9 bases. V was pared by 5 bases and J by 3 bases, with 9 bases of the junction left unmatched. Germline loops: CDR1 SGHDT, CDR2 YYEEEE. The CDR3 contains 16 residues. CDR3 coding DNA: TGTGCCAGCAGGAATCGCCGGGACAGGGTCTACAATGAGCAGTTCTTC. It specifies CASRNRRDRVYNEQFF.

There are a few counts of this clonotype. The rearrangement joins TRBV15 to TRBJ2-7, with 12 bases fitting TRBD2. The CDR3 covers 15 residues. In germline, CDR1 is LNHNV, CDR2 YYDKDF (reference sequence). The trim removed 0 bases at V and 6 bases at J, leaving 3 bases unmatched. CDR3 sequence reads: CATSRDPTSGGEQYF. Here the CDR3 DNA reads TGTGCCACCAGCAGAGATCCGACTAGCGGGGGCGAGCAGTACTTC.

The V call is TRBV11-2, the J call TRBJ2-1, with TRBD2 matching 7 bases. This CDR3 has 16 amino acids. J lost 4 bases, V lost 5 bases, and 11 bases had no gene match. Germline V lookup: CDR1 SGHAT, CDR2 FQNNGV. The CDR3 DNA sequence: TGTGCCAGCAGCCTGAGGGAGGGTGAGGATTACAATGAGCAGTTCTTC. It specifies CASSLREGEDYNEQFF.

This clonotype showed up many times. V gene TRBV18 combines with J gene TRBJ1-2; TRBD1 matches at 7 bases. Germline assignment: CDR1 KGHSH and CDR2 LQKENI. Unmatched junction bases numbered 11, after V lost 5 bases and J lost 8 bases. This CDR3 has 14 residues. In nucleotides, the CDR3 is TGTGCCAGCTCATCTGACTTGACAGGGATAGGCTACACCTTC. Its translation is CASSSDLTGIGYTF.

This clonotype was detected a few times. The chain employs TRBV7-9 and TRBJ2-7, with unresolved D. V was cut by 5 bases and J by 4 bases, with 12 bases left in between. Looked up from germline, CDR1 is SEHNR and CDR2 is FQNEAQ (reference sequence). There are 13 residues in the CDR3. The CDR3 reads CASSHTPTYEQYF. The CDR3 nucleotides are TGTGCCAGCAGCCATACTCCGACTTACGAGCAGTACTTC. Full variable domain (rest looked up from reference TRBV7-9 and TRBJ2-7): DTGVSQNPRHKITKRGQNVTFRCDPISEHNRLYWYRQTLGQGPEFLTYFQNEAQLEKSRLLSDRFSAERPKGSFSTLEIQRTEQGDSAMYLCASSHTPTYEQYFGPGTRLTVT.